This T cell receptor (beta chain) originates from a study of T cell changes during pregnancy in multiple sclerosis. Sequenced by immunoSEQ multiplex PCR; TCRdb stores in-frame clones only, minus some. The sample includes around 50,000 clones, about 93% of them seen just once. V lost 5 bases and J lost 6, with 11 bases in between. Per germline, CDR1 GTSNPN and CDR2 SVGIG (reference sequence). The CDR3 spans 13 residues. The chain is built from TRBV30 and TRBJ1-6; the D gene is possibly TRBD1 (5 bases). The sequences come from CD4+ T cells from peripheral blood mononuclear cells, collected in the third trimester of pregnancy. The receptor was derived from a female donor with multiple sclerosis, enrolled in a pregnancy study. CDR3 coding DNA: TGTGCCTGGGACGGGGGAACTAATTCACCCCTCCACTTT. This encodes CAWDGGTNSPLHF.